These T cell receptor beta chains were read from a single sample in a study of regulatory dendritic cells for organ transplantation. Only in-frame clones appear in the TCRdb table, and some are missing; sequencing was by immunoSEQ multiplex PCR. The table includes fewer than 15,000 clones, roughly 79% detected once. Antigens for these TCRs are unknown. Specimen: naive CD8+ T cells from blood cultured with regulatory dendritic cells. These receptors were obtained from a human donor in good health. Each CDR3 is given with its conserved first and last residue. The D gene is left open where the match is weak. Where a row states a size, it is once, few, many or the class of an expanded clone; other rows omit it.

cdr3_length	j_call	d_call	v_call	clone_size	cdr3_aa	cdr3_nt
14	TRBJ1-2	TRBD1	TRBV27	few	CASSTTGGGYGYTF	TGTGCCAGCAGTACGACAGGGGGCGGCTATGGCTACACCTTC
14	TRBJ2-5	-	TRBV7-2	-	CASTPGGGVETQYF	TGTGCCAGCACCCCGGGGGGCGGGGTCGAGACCCAGTACTTC
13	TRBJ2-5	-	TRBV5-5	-	CASSLESKKTQYF	TGTGCCAGCAGCTTGGAAAGCAAAAAGACCCAGTACTTC
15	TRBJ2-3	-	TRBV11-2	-	CASSLRYRETDTQYF	TGTGCCAGCAGCTTAAGATATCGGGAAACAGATACGCAGTATTTT
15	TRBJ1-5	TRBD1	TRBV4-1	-	CASSSGQGVYQPQHF	TGCGCCAGCAGCTCGGGACAGGGGGTCTATCAGCCCCAGCATTTT
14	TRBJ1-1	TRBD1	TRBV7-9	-	CASSLAGQGVEAFF	TGTGCCAGCAGCTTGGCCGGACAGGGGGTCGAAGCTTTCTTT
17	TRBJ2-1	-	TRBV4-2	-	CASSLPLSGSSYNEQFF	TGTGCCAGCAGCCTCCCCCTAAGCGGATCCTCCTACAATGAGCAGTTCTTC
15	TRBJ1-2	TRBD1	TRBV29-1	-	CSVPTGPLSNYGYTF	TGCAGCGTTCCGACAGGGCCCTTGTCTAACTATGGCTACACCTTC
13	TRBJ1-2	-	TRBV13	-	CASSSGKDDGYTF	TGTGCCAGCAGCTCGGGGAAAGACGATGGCTACACCTTC
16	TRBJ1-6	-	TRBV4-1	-	CASSQSVTVGNSPLHF	TGCGCCAGCAGCCAAAGTGTAACAGTTGGAAATTCACCCCTCCACTTT
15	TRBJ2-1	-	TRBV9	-	CASTPKTGLNNEQFF	TGTGCCAGCACCCCTAAGACAGGCCTTAACAATGAGCAGTTCTTC
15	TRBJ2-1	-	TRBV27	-	CASSLGWGGSYEQFF	TGTGCCAGCAGTTTAGGGTGGGGGGGCAGTTATGAGCAGTTCTTC
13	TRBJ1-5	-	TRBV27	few	CASSNGGVQPQHF	TGTGCCAGCTCAAATGGGGGGGTCCAGCCCCAGCATTTT
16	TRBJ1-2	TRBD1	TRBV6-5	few	CASSFSSGGADYGYTF	TGTGCCAGCAGTTTTTCCTCAGGGGGCGCAGACTATGGCTACACCTTC
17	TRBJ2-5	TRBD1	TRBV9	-	CASSANPETGGEETQYF	TGTGCCAGCAGCGCCAACCCGGAGACAGGGGGCGAGGAGACCCAGTACTTC
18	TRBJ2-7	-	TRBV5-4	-	CASSSYERSEVSSYEQYF	TGTGCCAGCAGCTCATACGAGCGCTCGGAGGTTAGCTCCTACGAGCAGTACTTC
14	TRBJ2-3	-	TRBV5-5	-	CASSAGSRTDTQYF	TGTGCCAGCAGCGCGGGGAGCCGCACAGATACGCAGTATTTT
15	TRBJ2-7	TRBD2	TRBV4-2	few	CASSRGTSGVYEQYF	TGTGCCAGCAGCCGCGGGACTAGCGGGGTTTACGAGCAGTACTTC
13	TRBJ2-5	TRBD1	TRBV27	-	CASGTGVRETQYF	TGTGCCAGCGGGACAGGGGTTAGAGAGACCCAGTACTTC
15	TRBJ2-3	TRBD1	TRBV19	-	CASSTLTGVTDTQYF	TGTGCCAGTAGTACGCTAACAGGGGTCACAGATACGCAGTATTTT
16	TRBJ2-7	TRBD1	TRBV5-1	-	CASSLAFTGTAYEQYF	TGCGCCAGCAGCTTGGCCTTTACCGGGACAGCTTACGAGCAGTACTTC
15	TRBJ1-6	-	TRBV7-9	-	CASSSGATYNSPLHF	TGTGCCAGCAGCTCAGGGGCAACCTATAATTCACCCCTCCACTTT
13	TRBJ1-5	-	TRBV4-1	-	CASSQGAGQPQHF	TGCGCCAGCAGCCAAGGGGCCGGACAGCCCCAGCATTTT
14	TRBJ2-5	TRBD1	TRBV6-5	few	CASSFQGARETQYF	TGTGCCAGCAGTTTTCAGGGGGCTAGGGAGACCCAGTACTTC
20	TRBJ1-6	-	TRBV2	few	CASSEKPLWRATSYNSPLHF	TGTGCCAGCAGTGAAAAACCCCTGTGGAGGGCCACCTCCTATAATTCACCCCTCCACTTT
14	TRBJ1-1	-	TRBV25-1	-	CASSELLSDTEAFF	TGTGCCAGCAGTGAATTACTTAGTGACACTGAAGCTTTCTTT
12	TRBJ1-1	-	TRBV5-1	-	CASSLVETEAFF	TGCGCCAGCAGCTTGGTGGAGACTGAAGCTTTCTTT
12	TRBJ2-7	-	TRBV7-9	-	CASSTGSYEQYF	TGTGCCAGCAGCACTGGGAGCTACGAGCAGTACTTC
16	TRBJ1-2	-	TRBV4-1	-	CASRQQDSLSNYGYTF	TGCGCCAGCAGGCAACAAGACAGCCTTTCTAACTATGGCTACACCTTC
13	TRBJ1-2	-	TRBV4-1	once	CASSQDPYYGYTF	TGCGCCAGCAGCCAAGACCCTTACTATGGCTACACCTTC
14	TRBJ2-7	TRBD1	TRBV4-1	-	CASSQVKGAHEQYF	TGCGCCAGCAGCCAAGTCAAGGGGGCCCACGAGCAGTACTTC
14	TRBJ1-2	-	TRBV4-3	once	CASSQDAGYYGYTF	TGCGCCAGCAGCCAAGACGCAGGGTACTATGGCTACACCTTC
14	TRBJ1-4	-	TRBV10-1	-	CASTAREISEKLFF	TGCGCCAGCACCGCAAGGGAGATCAGTGAAAAACTGTTTTTT
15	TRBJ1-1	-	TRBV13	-	CASSLGRGWNTEAFF	TGTGCCAGCAGCTTAGGCCGGGGTTGGAACACTGAAGCTTTCTTT
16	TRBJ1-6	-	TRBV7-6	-	CASSLGASSYNSPLHF	TGTGCCAGCAGCTTAGGAGCTAGCTCCTATAATTCACCCCTCCACTTT
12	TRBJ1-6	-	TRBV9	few	CASSLGSSPLHF	TGTGCCAGCAGCTTAGGGAGTTCACCCCTCCACTTT
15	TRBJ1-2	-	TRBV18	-	CASSPPMVTGYGYTF	TGTGCCAGCTCACCACCGATGGTTACGGGTTATGGCTACACCTTC
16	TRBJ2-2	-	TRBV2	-	CASSEADKLYTGELFF	TGTGCCAGCAGTGAAGCGGACAAGCTCTACACCGGGGAGCTGTTTTTT
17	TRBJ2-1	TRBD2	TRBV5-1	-	CASSLGRPSGGDNEQFF	TGCGCCAGCAGCTTGGGGAGACCTAGCGGGGGGGACAATGAGCAGTTCTTC
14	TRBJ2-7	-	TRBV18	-	CASSLEGASYEQYF	TGTGCCAGCTCCTTAGAAGGGGCGTCCTACGAGCAGTACTTC
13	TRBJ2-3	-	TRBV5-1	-	CASKGEGTDTQYF	TGCGCCAGCAAAGGGGAGGGCACAGATACGCAGTATTTT
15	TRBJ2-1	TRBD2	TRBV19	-	CASSILAGGHNEQFF	TGTGCCAGTAGCATCTTAGCGGGGGGCCACAATGAGCAGTTCTTC
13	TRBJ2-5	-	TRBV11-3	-	CASTGSFEETQYF	TGTGCCAGCACAGGGTCGTTCGAGGAGACCCAGTACTTC
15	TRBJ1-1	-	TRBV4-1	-	CASSPDSESNTEAFF	TGCGCCAGCAGCCCGGACAGCGAGTCGAACACTGAAGCTTTCTTT
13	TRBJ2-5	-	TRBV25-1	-	CASSEDSQETQYF	TGTGCCAGCAGTGAAGACTCCCAAGAGACCCAGTACTTC
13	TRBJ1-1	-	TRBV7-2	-	CASSWGLATEAFF	TGTGCCAGCAGCTGGGGGCTGGCCACTGAAGCTTTCTTT
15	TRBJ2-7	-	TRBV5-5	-	CASSQFAGSSYEQYF	TGTGCCAGCAGCCAATTTGCAGGTTCTTCCTACGAGCAGTACTTC
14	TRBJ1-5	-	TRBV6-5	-	CASSYGQTNQPQHF	TGTGCCAGCAGTTACGGGCAGACGAATCAGCCCCAGCATTTT
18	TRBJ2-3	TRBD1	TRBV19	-	CASSIDPWETGSTDTQYF	TGTGCCAGTAGTATAGATCCTTGGGAGACAGGGTCAACAGATACGCAGTATTTT
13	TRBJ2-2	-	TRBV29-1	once	CSAPEGGTGELFF	TGCAGCGCACCTGAGGGGGGGACCGGGGAGCTGTTTTTT
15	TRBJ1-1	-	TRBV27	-	CASSPGSWVNTEAFF	TGTGCCAGCAGTCCAGGGTCTTGGGTGAACACTGAAGCTTTCTTT
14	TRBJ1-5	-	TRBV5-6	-	CASSSVGSNQPQHF	TGTGCCAGCAGCTCGGTGGGCAGCAATCAGCCCCAGCATTTT
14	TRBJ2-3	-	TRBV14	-	CASSQGRRTDTQYF	TGTGCCAGCAGCCAAGGGAGACGGACAGATACGCAGTATTTT
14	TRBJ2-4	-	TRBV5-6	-	CASSFGQGQLIQYF	TGTGCCAGCAGCTTCGGCCAGGGTCAACTCATTCAGTACTTC
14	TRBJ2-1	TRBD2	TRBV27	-	CASNSGGAYNEQFF	TGTGCCAGCAATTCCGGGGGGGCCTACAATGAGCAGTTCTTC
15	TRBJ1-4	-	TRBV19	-	CASSIYGGTNEKLFF	TGTGCCAGTAGTATTTACGGTGGAACTAATGAAAAACTGTTTTTT
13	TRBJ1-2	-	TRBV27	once	CASKGVGKKGYTF	TGTGCCAGCAAGGGGGTTGGAAAAAAAGGCTACACCTTC
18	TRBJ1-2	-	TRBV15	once	CATSRDRGDYRTNYGYTF	TGTGCCACCAGCAGAGATAGAGGGGACTATAGAACTAACTATGGCTACACCTTC
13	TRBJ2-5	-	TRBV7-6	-	CASSYGEEETQYF	TGTGCCAGCAGCTACGGGGAGGAGGAGACCCAGTACTTC